A selection of T cell receptor beta chains follows, all from one sample in a study of human T cells and chemical hapten exposure. TCRdb recomputed calls from the RACE reads with MiXCR, one row per CDR3 protein. The profile shows tens of thousands of distinct CDR3 sequences, 9% to 12% of them singletons. Sample: whole blood, taken in connection with sensitization to the hapten diphenylcyclopropenone (DPC). The receptors here all came from a woman aged 45-59 years with alopecia areata. Some clones in this sample may be carry-over from other donors' samples. The CDR3 runs from the conserved cysteine through the conserved F or W. D genes are given only for firm matches. The listing skips clone size in some rows; elsewhere it reads once, few, many or a size class.

CDR3aa: CSATQSTRDEQFF
CDR3nt: TGCAGTGCTACCCAGTCCACTCGGGATGAGCAGTTCTTC
v_gene: TRBV20-1
abundance: NA
d_gene: NA
j_gene: TRBJ2-1

CDR3aa: CASFPRAEPRFEAFF
CDR3nt: TGTGCCAGCTTTCCCAGGGCGGAGCCTAGGTTTGAAGCTTTCTTT
v_gene: TRBV19
abundance: many
d_gene: NA
j_gene: TRBJ1-1

CDR3aa: CATSRDLPAGPLNEQFF
CDR3nt: TGTGCCACCAGCAGAGACCTCCCAGCGGGACCCCTCAATGAGCAGTTCTTC
v_gene: TRBV15
abundance: few
d_gene: TRBD2
j_gene: TRBJ2-1

CDR3aa: CSVVGLRGTEAFF
CDR3nt: TGCAGCGTTGTGGGCCTCAGGGGCACTGAAGCTTTCTTT
v_gene: TRBV29-1
abundance: NA
d_gene: NA
j_gene: TRBJ1-1

CDR3aa: CASSLQGAISYEQYF
CDR3nt: TGTGCCAGCAGTCTACAGGGGGCTATCTCCTACGAGCAGTACTTC
v_gene: TRBV12-3/TRBV12-4
abundance: many
d_gene: TRBD1
j_gene: TRBJ2-7

CDR3aa: CASSLEGGGNQPQHF
CDR3nt: TGTGCCAGCAGCTTAGAGGGGGGCGGCAATCAGCCCCAGCATTTT
v_gene: TRBV7-9
abundance: many
d_gene: NA
j_gene: TRBJ1-5

CDR3aa: CASSYRTGGSYGYTF
CDR3nt: TGCGCCAGCAGCTACCGGACAGGGGGCAGCTATGGCTACACCTTC
v_gene: TRBV5-1
abundance: many
d_gene: TRBD1
j_gene: TRBJ1-2

CDR3aa: CASSLVGGPTNEKLFF
CDR3nt: TGTGCCAGCAGCTTAGTAGGAGGGCCAACTAATGAAAAACTGTTTTTT
v_gene: TRBV11-2
abundance: many
d_gene: NA
j_gene: TRBJ1-4

CDR3aa: CASSLSAEDTGELFF
CDR3nt: TGTGCCAGCAGCTTGTCGGCGGAGGACACCGGGGAGCTGTTTTTT
v_gene: TRBV5-4
abundance: many
d_gene: NA
j_gene: TRBJ2-2

CDR3aa: CASSPRASYEQYF
CDR3nt: TGTGCCAGCTCACCAAGGGCGAGCTACGAGCAGTACTTC
v_gene: TRBV18
abundance: once
d_gene: NA
j_gene: TRBJ2-7

CDR3aa: CASRERLAVQETQYF
CDR3nt: TGTGCCAGCAGAGAGCGACTAGCGGTCCAAGAGACCCAGTACTTC
v_gene: TRBV6-6
abundance: NA
d_gene: TRBD2
j_gene: TRBJ2-5

CDR3aa: CASSPLGSLGTEAFF
CDR3nt: TGTGCCAGCTCACCATTGGGCTCCCTAGGGACTGAAGCTTTCTTT
v_gene: TRBV18
abundance: many
d_gene: NA
j_gene: TRBJ1-1

CDR3aa: CSVASGSSYNEQFF
CDR3nt: TGCAGCGTCGCCAGCGGGAGCTCCTACAATGAGCAGTTCTTC
v_gene: TRBV29-1
abundance: many
d_gene: TRBD2
j_gene: TRBJ2-1

CDR3aa: CASSLVRTNEQFF
CDR3nt: TGTGCCAGCAGCTTAGTGAGGACCAATGAGCAGTTCTTC
v_gene: TRBV7-8
abundance: NA
d_gene: NA
j_gene: TRBJ2-1

CDR3aa: CSATVPGQDTGELFF
CDR3nt: TGCAGTGCTACGGTCCCGGGACAAGACACCGGGGAGCTGTTTTTT
v_gene: TRBV20-1
abundance: many
d_gene: NA
j_gene: TRBJ2-2

CDR3aa: CAISEGSGGHYEQYF
CDR3nt: TGTGCCATCAGTGAGGGTAGCGGGGGGCACTACGAGCAGTACTTC
v_gene: TRBV10-3
abundance: NA
d_gene: TRBD2
j_gene: TRBJ2-7

CDR3aa: CSADPSGSGLEQYF
CDR3nt: TGCAGCGCGGACCCTTCAGGGTCGGGACTGGAGCAGTACTTC
v_gene: TRBV29-1
abundance: NA
d_gene: NA
j_gene: TRBJ2-7

CDR3aa: CSARTGANSPLHF
CDR3nt: TGCAGTGCTAGGACAGGGGCGAATTCACCCCTCCACTTT
v_gene: TRBV20-1
abundance: few
d_gene: TRBD1
j_gene: TRBJ1-6

CDR3aa: CASSDRPIGMDTEAFF
CDR3nt: TGTGCCAGCAGTGACCGCCCGATAGGGATGGACACTGAAGCTTTCTTT
v_gene: TRBV2
abundance: NA
d_gene: NA
j_gene: TRBJ1-1

CDR3aa: CSAPRGAGAYEQYF
CDR3nt: TGCAGTGCGCCAAGGGGAGCGGGAGCTTACGAGCAGTACTTC
v_gene: TRBV20-1
abundance: NA
d_gene: TRBD2
j_gene: TRBJ2-7

CDR3aa: CSAGQGANEQFF
CDR3nt: TGCAGCGCTGGACAGGGGGCTAATGAGCAGTTCTTC
v_gene: TRBV29-1
abundance: many
d_gene: TRBD1
j_gene: TRBJ2-1

CDR3aa: CASSLDLNTQYF
CDR3nt: TGTGCCAGCAGCTTAGATCTGAATACGCAGTATTTT
v_gene: TRBV11-2
abundance: NA
d_gene: NA
j_gene: TRBJ2-3

CDR3aa: CASSYGGSTYEQYF
CDR3nt: TGTGCCAGCAGCTATGGCGGGTCTACCTACGAGCAGTACTTC
v_gene: TRBV5-6
abundance: many
d_gene: NA
j_gene: TRBJ2-7

CDR3aa: CASSQGQPSSGANVLTF
CDR3nt: TGTGCCAGCAGCCAAGGGCAGCCTAGCTCTGGGGCCAACGTCCTGACTTTC
v_gene: TRBV7-9
abundance: few
d_gene: NA
j_gene: TRBJ2-6

CDR3aa: CASSQKGQLQETQYF
CDR3nt: TGTGCCAGCAGCCAAAAGGGACAGCTACAAGAGACCCAGTACTTC
v_gene: TRBV3-1
abundance: NA
d_gene: TRBD1
j_gene: TRBJ2-5

CDR3aa: CSVAGLAGGLQETQYF
CDR3nt: TGCAGCGTTGCGGGACTAGCGGGAGGGTTGCAAGAGACCCAGTACTTC
v_gene: TRBV29-1
abundance: few
d_gene: TRBD2
j_gene: TRBJ2-5

CDR3aa: CASSSGLAFGSYNEQFF
CDR3nt: TGTGCCAGCAGTTCGGGACTAGCGTTTGGCTCCTACAATGAGCAGTTCTTC
v_gene: TRBV7-9
abundance: many
d_gene: TRBD2
j_gene: TRBJ2-1

CDR3aa: CASSQDISGNTIYF
CDR3nt: TGTGCCAGCTCACAGGACATTTCTGGAAACACCATATATTTT
v_gene: TRBV18
abundance: many
d_gene: NA
j_gene: TRBJ1-3

CDR3aa: CASSPGGDGYTF
CDR3nt: TGTGCCAGCTCACCAGGAGGCGATGGCTACACCTTC
v_gene: TRBV18
abundance: few
d_gene: NA
j_gene: TRBJ1-2

CDR3aa: CSVDRQGSYGYTF
CDR3nt: TGCAGCGTGGATCGACAGGGGAGTTATGGCTACACCTTC
v_gene: TRBV29-1
abundance: many
d_gene: TRBD1
j_gene: TRBJ1-2

CDR3aa: CASSSTGEQYF
CDR3nt: TGCGCCAGCAGCTCGACAGGGGAGCAGTACTTC
v_gene: TRBV5-1
abundance: few
d_gene: TRBD1
j_gene: TRBJ2-7

CDR3aa: CASSLNTANEQFF
CDR3nt: TGTGCCAGCAGCTTAAATACAGCCAATGAGCAGTTCTTC
v_gene: TRBV7-9
abundance: few
d_gene: NA
j_gene: TRBJ2-1

CDR3aa: CASSPGSQAVKTQYF
CDR3nt: TGTGCCAGCTCACCAGGGAGTCAGGCGGTCAAGACCCAGTACTTC
v_gene: TRBV18
abundance: few
d_gene: NA
j_gene: TRBJ2-5

CDR3aa: CSPRKAVPYEQYF
CDR3nt: TGCAGCCCCCGAAAGGCAGTCCCCTACGAGCAGTACTTC
v_gene: TRBV29-1
abundance: many
d_gene: NA
j_gene: TRBJ2-7

CDR3aa: CASSPLATSTDTQYF
CDR3nt: TGTGCCAGCTCACCCCTAGCGACTAGCACAGATACGCAGTATTTT
v_gene: TRBV18
abundance: many
d_gene: NA
j_gene: TRBJ2-3

CDR3aa: CVSSLDVGTDTQYF
CDR3nt: TGCGTCAGCAGCTTGGACGTGGGCACAGATACGCAGTATTTT
v_gene: TRBV5-1
abundance: few
d_gene: NA
j_gene: TRBJ2-3

CDR3aa: CASSSGVSPLHF
CDR3nt: TGTGCCAGCAGTTCAGGGGTTTCACCCCTCCACTTT
v_gene: TRBV27
abundance: many
d_gene: NA
j_gene: TRBJ1-6

CDR3aa: CASSQPLVDLTEAFF
CDR3nt: TGTGCCAGCAGCCAACCTCTTGTGGATCTCACTGAAGCTTTCTTT
v_gene: TRBV16
abundance: many
d_gene: NA
j_gene: TRBJ1-1

CDR3aa: CASTKTGGSNQPQHF
CDR3nt: TGTGCCAGTACCAAGACAGGGGGTTCTAATCAGCCCCAGCATTTT
v_gene: TRBV19
abundance: few
d_gene: TRBD1
j_gene: TRBJ1-5

CDR3aa: CASSLTGQATQETQYF
CDR3nt: TGTGCCAGCAGTTTAACGGGACAGGCCACCCAAGAGACCCAGTACTTC
v_gene: TRBV28
abundance: NA
d_gene: TRBD1
j_gene: TRBJ2-5

CDR3aa: CASSYMGPGYGYTF
CDR3nt: TGTGCCAGCAGTTACATGGGGCCGGGCTATGGCTACACCTTC
v_gene: TRBV6-5
abundance: many
d_gene: NA
j_gene: TRBJ1-2

CDR3aa: CASSEETRGETQYF
CDR3nt: TGTGCCAGCAGTGAAGAGACTAGGGGAGAGACCCAGTACTTC
v_gene: TRBV2
abundance: many
d_gene: NA
j_gene: TRBJ2-5

CDR3aa: CASSEDWTGNEKLFF
CDR3nt: TGTGCCAGCAGTGAAGATTGGACAGGGAATGAAAAACTGTTTTTT
v_gene: TRBV2
abundance: few
d_gene: TRBD1
j_gene: TRBJ1-4

CDR3aa: CASSGSRGNTEAFF
CDR3nt: TGTGCCAGCAGTGGGAGTAGAGGGAACACTGAAGCTTTCTTT
v_gene: TRBV2
abundance: few
d_gene: NA
j_gene: TRBJ1-1

CDR3aa: CASSSPGRGQGNYGYTF
CDR3nt: TGTGCCAGTAGTAGCCCGGGACGAGGACAGGGGAACTATGGCTACACCTTC
v_gene: TRBV19
abundance: many
d_gene: TRBD1
j_gene: TRBJ1-2

CDR3aa: CASSPTRTGGTDTQYF
CDR3nt: TGTGCCAGCTCACCGACCCGGACAGGGGGCACAGATACGCAGTATTTT
v_gene: TRBV18
abundance: few
d_gene: TRBD1
j_gene: TRBJ2-3

CDR3aa: CATRFGAETQYF
CDR3nt: TGTGCCACCCGATTTGGGGCGGAGACCCAGTACTTC
v_gene: TRBV15
abundance: NA
d_gene: NA
j_gene: TRBJ2-5

CDR3aa: CASSRRLAGSYNEQFF
CDR3nt: TGTGCCAGCAGCCGGAGACTAGCGGGTAGTTACAATGAGCAGTTCTTC
v_gene: TRBV7-9
abundance: many
d_gene: TRBD2
j_gene: TRBJ2-1